This TCR beta chain stems from a study of T cell responses to AZD1222 COVID-19 vaccine. This CDR3 has 15 residues. V was clipped by 1 base and J by 6 bases, with 12 bases between them. From germline, CDR1 is SEHNR and CDR2 FQNEAQ (reference sequence). Pooled in the analysis were second doses at about 4 or about 12 weeks. In the case of this clone: What it recognizes is unknown.

The study's findings and limits: Only after the peak T cell response were repertoires sampled. Following two doses of AZD1222, Spike-specific TCR breadth and depth rose. Donors were chiefly white British, with a greater number of females, and clonal diversity was perhaps underestimated.

Libraries were prepared by immunoSEQ multiplex PCR; TCRdb keeps only in-frame clonotypes and omits some of them. Of 95,000 to 100,000 clones in the sample, 90% to 95% were seen once. This sequence joins TRBV7-9 and TRBJ1-4, with no clear D. The source material was peripheral blood, sampled 28 days after the second AZD1222 dose. The receptor's source is an adult who received the AZD1222 COVID-19 vaccine. CDR3 DNA: TGTGCCAGCAGCTTAGGCCCAAAGGCAGATGAAAAACTGTTTTTT. Translation: CASSLGPKADEKLFF.